This TCR beta chain is from a study of cytomegalovirus exposure and HLA in healthy donors. Study information: It was reported in a later analysis that the 120 validation repertoires used the same platform as the approximately 670 first-cohort repertoires.

A note on this clone: Its target is not known.

This CDR3 has 16 amino acids. Germline V gives CDR1 SGHAT, CDR2 FQDESV (reference sequence). V gave up 0 bases and J gave up 10 bases; unmatched junction bases: 8. Study-wide points: The TCR clusters that emerged in the first cohort tended, a later analysis found, to co-occur in the approximately 130 validation repertoires.

Only in-frame clones appear in the TCRdb table, and some are missing; sequencing was by immunoSEQ multiplex PCR. Here the sample spans over 200,000 clones, around 90% being singletons. The chain couples TRBV11-1 to TRBJ1-6; 8 positions agree with TRBD1. The specimen sequenced was PBMCs. The sequence was obtained from a woman between 18 and 30 years old in good health and CMV-seronegative. The CDR3 is CASSLAPDRVGSPLHF. CDR3 sequence (DNA): TGTGCCAGCAGCTTAGCCCCGGACAGGGTGGGCTCACCCCTCCACTTT.